Sequencing of this T cell receptor beta chain was carried out in a study of shared clonotypes between healthy human individuals. The CDR3 loop spans 12 amino acids. The V gene's germline CDR1 is MDHEN and CDR2 SYDVKM. Trimming took 5 bases from V and 11 from J; bases not matched to a gene: 4. This table comes from immunoSEQ multiplex PCR, and its TCRdb copy is limited to in-frame clones, with some not included. The table includes over a million clones, more than 75% detected once. Input material: memory CD4+ T cells from PBMCs. The sample's subset: CD45RA-negative fraction. This chain uses TRBV28 with TRBJ2-2; 8 bases are a match to TRBD2. The source of this sequence is a man aged 18 to 30 in good health. Some clones in this sample may be carry-over from other donors' samples. The CDR3 DNA reads TGTGCCAGCAGTGGGACTAGTAGAGAGCTGTTTTTT. It specifies CASSGTSRELFF.